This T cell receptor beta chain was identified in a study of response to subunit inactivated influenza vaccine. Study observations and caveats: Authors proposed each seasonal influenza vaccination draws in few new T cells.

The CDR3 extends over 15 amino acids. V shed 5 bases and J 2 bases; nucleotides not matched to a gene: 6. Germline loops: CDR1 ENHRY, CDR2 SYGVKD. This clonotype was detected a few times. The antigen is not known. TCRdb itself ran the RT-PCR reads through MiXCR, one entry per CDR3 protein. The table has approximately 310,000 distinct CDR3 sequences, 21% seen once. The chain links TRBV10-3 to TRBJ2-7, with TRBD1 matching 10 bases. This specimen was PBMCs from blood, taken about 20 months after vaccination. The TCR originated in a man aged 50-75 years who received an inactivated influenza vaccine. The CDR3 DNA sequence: TGTGCCATCAGTAGAACCGGGACAGGGGCCTACGAGCAGTACTTC. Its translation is CAISRTGTGAYEQYF.